The next 17 T cell receptor beta chains were all read from a single sample in a study of glioma-infiltrating T cells after dendritic cell vaccination. The assay was immunoSEQ multiplex PCR, and TCRdb's table has in-frame clones only and misses some. The table has tens of thousands of clones, around 79% seen once; the top ten hold 2.1%. This material consisted of blood, taken before dendritic cell vaccination. These receptors originate from a human donor with glioblastoma.

This clone has a single count. This chain uses TRBV7-9 with TRBJ1-4, with 7 nucleotides matching TRBD1. Trimming removed 5 bases from V and 7 bases from J; junction bases left unmatched: 10. Germline V gene sequence: CDR1 SEHNR, CDR2 FQNEAQ (reference sequence). The CDR3 contains 15 residues. The CDR3 bases are TGTGCCAGCAGCATGGGGCGGTCAGGGGGTGAAAAACTGTTTTTT. It codes for CASSMGRSGGEKLFF.

This sequence joins TRBV27 and TRBJ1-4, with a tentative D call TRBD1 (5 bases). The CDR3 covers 14 residues. V lost 6 bases and J 2 bases, leaving 10 bases between the germline ends. The germline CDR1 and CDR2 sequences are MNHEY and SMNVEV (reference sequence). CDR3 region: CASRTAQTNEKLFF. The CDR3 coding sequence is TGTGCCAGCAGGACAGCACAGACTAATGAAAAACTGTTTTTT.

V and J are TRBV5-1 and TRBJ2-3; 10 bases agree with TRBD2. This CDR3 has 15 amino acids. Germline lookup yields CDR1 SGHRS and CDR2 YFSETQ. V shed 4 bases, J shed 3 bases, and the junction held 5 bases outside the gene matches. CDR3 in amino acids: CASSNLAGGTDTQYF. In DNA form, the CDR3 reads TGCGCCAGCAGCAATTTAGCGGGGGGAACAGATACGCAGTATTTT.

The CDR3 nucleotides read TGTGCCAGCAGCGTTGGACTAGCGGGAGGATTGTACGTC. It yields the protein CASSVGLAGGLYV. This rearrangement joins TRBV2 to TRBJ2-7; 14 nucleotides match TRBD2. The ends lost 6 bases at V and 12 bases at J; junction bases unmatched: 7. From germline, CDR1 is SNHLY and CDR2 FYNNEI. The CDR3 sequence is 13 residues long.

The J gene is TRBJ1-1, the V gene TRBV4-1; D gene unclear. Germline lookup yields CDR1 MGHRA and CDR2 YSYEKL. CDR3 length: 13 amino acids. V lost 0 bases and J lost 6, with 8 bases in between. This CDR3 is CASSQDFQAEAFF. The DNA for the CDR3 is TGCGCCAGCAGCCAAGATTTCCAGGCTGAAGCTTTCTTT.

The chain carries TRBV7-9 and TRBJ2-2; 7 nucleotides agree with TRBD2. From germline, CDR1 is SEHNR and CDR2 FQNEAQ (reference sequence). The junction had 7 bases not matched to a gene; V was cut back by 11 bases and J by 1 base. The CDR3 runs 14 residues. The DNA of the CDR3 is TGTGCCTCCGCCGCTAGCGGGAACACCGGGGAGCTGTTTTTT. This codes for CASAASGNTGELFF.

This CDR3 reads CASSRLASSGNTIYF. In nucleotides, the CDR3 is TGTGCCAGCAGTCGCTTAGCTAGCTCTGGAAACACCATATATTTT. The J gene is TRBJ1-3, the V gene TRBV5-6; D remains unclear. The V end lost 5 bases, the J end lost 0 bases, and 12 bases lay between the germline ends. This CDR3 has 15 amino acids. Germline CDR1 is SGHDT and CDR2 is YYEEEE.

This chain joins TRBV29-1 and TRBJ2-5; TRBD2 matches 10 bases. This CDR3 comprises 17 residues. From germline, CDR1 is SQVTM and CDR2 ANQGSEA. V dropped 3 bases and J dropped 4; count of bases not matched to a gene: 14. CDR3 nucleotides: TGCAGCGTTGATCATGCTAGCGGGGGCCCCCCCCGAGAGACCCAGTACTTC. Its protein product is CSVDHASGGPPRETQYF.

This chain joins TRBV7-9 and TRBJ1-2, with 7 nucleotides matching TRBD1. The V and J ends lost 5 bases and 3 bases, in that order; junction bases with no gene match: 9. CDR1 SEHNR and CDR2 FQNEAQ come from the germline V gene (reference sequence). CDR3 length equals 15 residues. In DNA, the CDR3 is TGTGCCAGCAGCCTCCAACGACAGGGCCACTATGGCTACACCTTC. Amino acids: CASSLQRQGHYGYTF.

DNA of the CDR3: TGCAGCGGCGATCAAACTTGGACTAGCGGGAGAGGGAATACGCAGTATTTT. Its translation is CSGDQTWTSGRGNTQYF. The rearrangement joins TRBV29-1 to TRBJ2-3; 13 bases line up with TRBD2. CDR1 is SQVTM, CDR2 ANQGSEA, per germline. V lost 7 bases and J lost 7; bases outside the gene matches: 17. There are 17 residues in the CDR3.

In this sample, this clone turned up a few times. The sample holds other DNA sequences that translate to the same CDR3. The chain is built from TRBV19 and TRBJ1-1; TRBD1 agrees at 8 bases. The V gene end was trimmed by 5 bases and the J gene end by 4 bases; junction bases not matched to a gene: 6. CDR1 is LNHDA and CDR2 is SQIVND in the germline V gene (reference sequence). The CDR3 extends over 14 amino acids. CDR3 nucleotides: TGTGCCAGTAGTCCTGGTCAGGGGGCCACTGAAGCTTTCTTT. It codes for CASSPGQGATEAFF.

The chain employs TRBV10-1 and TRBJ1-1, with unresolved D. The CDR3 runs to 13 residues. Between the trimmed V and J ends, which lost 5 bases and 8 bases, there was a span of 15 bases. Germline CDR1 reads WNHNN; CDR2 reads SYGVQD (reference sequence). This chain's CDR3 is CASSKLLTGEAFF. The DNA of the CDR3 is TGCGCCAGCAGTAAACTGTTGACGGGAGAAGCTTTCTTT.

The chain employs TRBV11-2 and TRBJ2-3, with 12 bases matching TRBD2. CDR1 is SGHAT, CDR2 FQNNGV, per germline. CDR3 length: 17 residues. V was pared by 5 bases and J by 0 bases, with 6 bases of the junction left unmatched. CDR3 DNA: TGTGCCAGCAGCATATACGGGACTAGCGGGAGCACAGATACGCAGTATTTT. Amino acid sequence: CASSIYGTSGSTDTQYF. Supplemented by reference TRBV11-2 and TRBJ2-3, the full variable domain reads EAGVAQSPRYKIIEKRQSVAFWCNPISGHATLYWYQQILGQGPKLLIQFQNNGVVDDSQLPKDRFSAERLKGVDSTLKIQPAKLEDSAVYLCASSIYGTSGSTDTQYFGPGTRLTVL.

The chain employs TRBV4-1 and TRBJ2-1, with 12 bases lining up with TRBD2. There are 16 residues in the CDR3. J lost 4 bases, V lost 4 bases, and 5 bases had no gene match. The germline CDR1 and CDR2 sequences are MGHRA and YSYEKL. Here the CDR3 DNA reads TGCGCCAGCAGCCTTCCACTAGCGGGAGGATACAATGAGCAGTTCTTC. Its translation: CASSLPLAGGYNEQFF.

V gene TRBV18 combines with J gene TRBJ2-3; a weak D match, TRBD2 (6 bases). This CDR3 comprises 19 residues. The germline CDR1 and CDR2 sequences are KGHSH and LQKENI. V lost 0 bases and J lost 0, with 19 bases in between. CDR3 region: CASSPPSLRGSTSTDTQYF. The CDR3 DNA reads as TGTGCCAGCTCACCACCTTCCCTACGGGGGTCAACTAGCACAGATACGCAGTATTTT.

In its sample, this clone was seen a few times. The chain has TRBV7-2 and TRBJ2-2; D is unclear. Trimming left V 5 bases short and J 2 bases short, with 12 bases between. From germline, CDR1 is SGHTA and CDR2 FQGNSA. This CDR3 has 15 residues. CDR3 amino acids: CASSLVPFNTGELFF. The CDR3 DNA follows: TGTGCCAGCAGCCTAGTCCCATTCAACACCGGGGAGCTGTTTTTT.

This clone was seen a handful of times. The J gene is TRBJ2-6, the V gene TRBV6-5; perhaps TRBD2 as D (6 bases). The V end lost 2 bases, the J end lost 5 bases, and 7 bases lay between the germline ends. There are 14 residues in the CDR3. CDR1 is MNHEY, CDR2 SVGAGI, per germline. In nucleotides, the CDR3 is TGTGCCAGCAGTTACGGGGGGAGGGCCAACGTCCTGACTTTC. Amino acid sequence: CASSYGGRANVLTF.